This T cell receptor (beta chain) appears in the sequencing data of a study of blood T cell repertoires in COVID-19. Libraries were prepared by immunoSEQ multiplex PCR; TCRdb keeps only in-frame clonotypes and omits some of them. Of about 160,000 clones listed, roughly 80% are singletons. With V trimmed by 0 bases and J by 2 bases, 7 bases remained unmatched. Per germline, CDR1 KGHSY and CDR2 FQNENV. CDR3 length: 17 residues. The chain links TRBV16 to TRBJ2-1, with TRBD2 matching 7 bases. The clonotype originates from a woman between 40 and 55 years old with acute COVID-19. The sequencing input was PBMCs or T cells enriched from blood (not recorded which). The CDR3 loop reads CASSQSRRERTYNEQFF. CDR3 bases: TGTGCCAGCAGCCAATCGAGGCGGGAGAGAACCTACAATGAGCAGTTCTTC.